The entry below describes one TCR delta chain. TCRdb's entry gives the protein of a much larger clone, which mismatches this DNA's translation at residue 5, likely from a read error; the protein reported here is translated from the DNA. The V gene's germline CDR1 is TSWWSYY and CDR2 QGS. This CDR3 region has 19 residues. V dropped 8 bases and J dropped 3 bases, with 31 bases sitting between them. This sample was included in a study of gamma-delta chains in newborns, infants, children. Study in general: Innate gammadelta T cells reportedly expand polyclonally right after birth, driven by microbial exposure, per the title.

TCRdb fed the reads to CATT. Among over a thousand delta-chain clones listed, roughly 1.1% were seen once. V and J are TRDV1 and TRDJ1; D assignment may be TRDD2 or TRDD3 (9 bases each). This sequence originates from a child in good health. Input material: blood. CDR3 DNA sequence: TGTGCTCTTTCCCCTTCCTACGCCTGGGGGATGATGTGGCCCGATAAACTCATCTTT. It yields the protein CALSPSYAWGMMWPDKLIF.